One and the same sample provided the 28 T cell receptor beta chains below, sequenced in a study of T cells in Graves' hyperthyroidism and ophthalmopathy (dated by TCRdb to the late 2010s). Receptors were amplified or captured by multiplex PCR. Sequencing used an Illumina HiSeq 2000. The TCR beta CDR3 regions were amplified from the RNA transcripts. The first round of RT-PCR for the TCR CDR3 was performed with the HTBI primer set and the Qiagen OneStep RT-PCR kit. TCRdb trimmed public reads at Q25 via fastp, called clones via MiXCR and kept in-frame beta chains. Every CDR3 protein is listed once, alongside the most common genes and DNA of its rows. For this sample the table gives more than 500,000 distinct CDR3 sequences, of which approximately 49% were detected only once. About 40% of the sample is held by the ten biggest clonotypes. The sample consisted of peripheral blood or thyroid tissue (not recorded which). These receptors all come from an adult woman with Graves' disease, either hyperthyroidism or ophthalmopathy (not recorded which).

The CDR3 DNA reads TGTGCCAGCAGCGGCCCGAGTCGCACTGAAGCTTTCTTT. It yields the protein CASSGPSRTEAFF. This chain uses TRBV9 with TRBJ1-1; D is undetermined. CDR3 length: 13 residues. Germline loops: CDR1 SGDLS, CDR2 YYNGEE. Trimming pared 3 bases from V and 4 bases from J, leaving 10 bases between.

The chain combines TRBV29-1 with TRBJ2-7; TRBD2 aligns across 8 bases. J lost 2 bases, V lost 3 bases, and 3 bases had no gene match. Germline-derived CDR1 and CDR2 are SQVTM and ANQGSEA. The CDR3 loop spans 13 amino acids. The chain's CDR3 is CSVDPGGAYEQYF. Written as DNA, the CDR3 is TGCAGCGTTGACCCCGGGGGGGCCTACGAGCAGTACTTC.

Notes on this clonotype: A much more abundant neighbour one base away suggests this may be a read error. The chain combines TRBV20-1 with TRBJ1-5; D is unresolved. Germline lookup yields CDR1 DFQATT and CDR2 SNEGSKA (reference sequence). The CDR3 covers 12 residues. CDR3 sequence reads: CSAGEIPQPQRF. The CDR3 nucleotides read TGCAGTGCCGGAGAAATCCCTCAGCCCCAGCGTTTT.

This chain connects TRBV2 to TRBJ2-7, with 13 positions matching TRBD2. The J call could be wrong; TRBJ2-5 is a better fit for the DNA end. The germline V gene has CDR1 SNHLY and CDR2 FYNNEI. CDR3 length equals 18 residues. This CDR3 is CASNAPRGGTSGTETQYF. The CDR3 DNA is TGTGCCAGCAATGCCCCCCGCGGGGGGACTAGCGGGACGGAGACCCAGTACTTC.

The chain employs TRBV6-1 and TRBJ2-7, with 7 bases identical to TRBD1. The CDR3 loop spans 11 amino acids. Germline loops: CDR1 MNHNS, CDR2 SASEGT. J was trimmed by 3 bases and V by 11 bases; bases with no gene match: 4. The CDR3 protein is CAARQGYEQYF. The DNA of the CDR3 is TGTGCCGCAAGACAGGGCTACGAGCAGTACTTC.

V usage is TRBV15 and J usage is TRBJ1-2; no firm D call. Trimming pared 0 bases from V and 8 bases from J, leaving 13 bases between. From germline, CDR1 is LNHNV and CDR2 YYDKDF (reference sequence). The CDR3 is 14 amino acids. The CDR3 here is CATSRDPSGGGYTF. In DNA, the CDR3 is TGTGCCACCAGCAGAGATCCTTCGGGTGGAGGCTACACCTTC.

The chain employs TRBV20-1 and TRBJ1-1; the D is unclear. The CDR3 is 12 amino acids. Trimming removed 8 bases from V and 1 base from J, with 11 bases in between. The germline V gene encodes CDR1 DFQATT and CDR2 SNEGSKA (reference sequence). CDR3 amino acids: CSPEQRNTEAFF. The CDR3 DNA sequence: TGCAGTCCGGAACAGAGGAACACTGAAGCTTTCTTT.

The chain combines TRBV2 with TRBJ2-5, with 7 bases that match TRBD1. Germline V gives CDR1 SNHLY, CDR2 FYNNEI. The V and J ends lost 0 bases and 7 bases, in that order; junction bases with no gene match: 11. This CDR3 has 16 residues. CDR3 sequence (DNA): TGTGCCAGCAGTGAAGCTCCGGGACAGCCTCAGGGGACCCAGTACTTC. It yields the protein CASSEAPGQPQGTQYF.

The V and J genes are TRBV15 and TRBJ1-5; D remains unclear. V was shortened by 0 bases and J by 7 bases, with 10 bases between the two germline ends. This CDR3 is built from 14 residues. Germline assignment: CDR1 LNHNV and CDR2 YYDKDF (reference sequence). The DNA for the CDR3 is TGTGCCACCAGCAGAGATGGAGGGTTGCAGCCCCAGCATTTT. This translates into CATSRDGGLQPQHF. Filled out from reference TRBV15 and TRBJ1-5, the complete variable domain reads DAMVIQNPRYQVTQFGKPVTLSCSQTLNHNVMYWYQQKSSQAPKLLFHYYDKDFNNEADTPDNFQSRRPNTSFCFLDIRSPGLGDTAMYLCATSRDGGLQPQHFGDGTRLSIL.

The chain combines TRBV7-3 with TRBJ1-6; D remains unclear. Trimming took off 5 bases at V and 5 bases at J, with 10 bases between the two ends. CDR1 SGHTA and CDR2 FQGTGA come from the germline V gene. CDR3 size: 14 residues. Here the CDR3 DNA reads TGTGCCAGCAGCCTACGACGGGATAATTCACCCCTCCACTTT. Its protein is CASSLRRDNSPLHF.

This clonotype was recorded many times. The chain joins TRBV24-1 to TRBJ2-5; 14 bases match TRBD2. The trim removed 2 bases at V and 5 bases at J, leaving 6 bases unmatched. Germline V gene lookup returns CDR1 KGHDR and CDR2 SFDVKD. This CDR3 has 17 amino acids. The CDR3 coding sequence is TGTGCCACCAGTGATTCTGGACTAGCGGGAGGTATGGAGACCCAGTACTTC. Residues: CATSDSGLAGGMETQYF.

This clonotype came up many times. This chain connects TRBV20-1 to TRBJ2-6, with TRBD2 matching 7 bases. The CDR3 loop spans 15 amino acids. V shed 5 bases, J shed 2 bases, and the junction held 6 bases outside the gene matches. The germline V gene encodes CDR1 DFQATT and CDR2 SNEGSKA (reference sequence). CDR3 protein: CSARGRGTGANVLTF. The CDR3 DNA sequence: TGCAGTGCTCGCGGGAGAGGGACTGGGGCCAACGTCCTGACTTTC.

The sample holds one count of this clonotype. The chain has TRBV15 and TRBJ2-7, with 9 bases identical to TRBD2. The CDR3 covers 16 residues. The germline V gene encodes CDR1 LNHNV and CDR2 YYDKDF (reference sequence). Losses at the gene ends were 1 base for V and 7 bases for J; bases not matched to a gene: 11. DNA for the CDR3: TGTGCCACCAGCAGAGCAGCGGGAGGTCCACAGTCGGAGCAGTACTTC. It specifies CATSRAAGGPQSEQYF.

A few counts support this clonotype. This sequence joins TRBV2 and TRBJ1-5; a weak D match, TRBD1 (6 bases). V lost 10 bases to trimming and J lost 8 bases, with 21 bases between them. There are 14 residues in the CDR3. Germline V gives CDR1 SNHLY, CDR2 FYNNEI. CDR3 loop: CATATGTDWEPQHF. The CDR3 DNA reads TGTGCCACCGCTACAGGGACCGATTGGGAGCCCCAGCATTTT.

This sequence joins TRBV10-3 and TRBJ2-5; a possible D gene is TRBD2 (5 bases). V was shortened by 4 bases and J by 5 bases, with 14 bases between the two germline ends. The CDR3 extends over 14 amino acids. Germline V gives CDR1 ENHRY, CDR2 SYGVKD. The CDR3 sequence: CAISARMGGETQYF. The CDR3 DNA follows: TGTGCCATCAGTGCCCGAATGGGCGGGGAGACCCAGTACTTC.

The rearrangement links TRBV7-9 to TRBJ2-1; no clear D. CDR3 length: 11 amino acids. CDR1 and CDR2 (germline): SEHNR, FQNEAQ (reference sequence). V was trimmed by 1 base and J by 7 bases, leaving 2 bases between them. CDR3 loop: CASSLENEQFF. In DNA form, the CDR3 reads TGTGCCAGCAGCTTAGAGAATGAGCAGTTCTTC.

This clonotype was counted between two and nine times. The rearrangement links TRBV2 to TRBJ2-7, with D unresolved. CDR3 size: 14 residues. With 2 bases removed from V and 5 bases from J, the gap between germline ends came to 13 bases. CDR1 is SNHLY, CDR2 FYNNEI, per germline. The CDR3 sequence is CASSELLHWDEQYF. The CDR3 DNA reads as TGTGCCAGCAGTGAACTTCTGCACTGGGACGAGCAGTACTTC.

V usage is TRBV24-1 and J usage is TRBJ1-5; 8 bases map to TRBD1. Germline-derived CDR1 and CDR2 are KGHDR and SFDVKD. The CDR3 covers 15 residues. Unmatched junction bases numbered 6, after V lost 4 bases and J lost 5 bases. In nucleotides, the CDR3 is TGTGCCACCAGTGACTCCGGGACAGGATATCAGCCCCAGCATTTT. Translation gives CATSDSGTGYQPQHF.

The gene calls are TRBV20-1 and TRBJ2-5; D might be TRBD2 (8 bases). The CDR3 runs 15 residues. V shed 3 bases and J shed 5 bases, with 19 bases lying between them. Germline loops: CDR1 DFQATT, CDR2 SNEGSKA (reference sequence). DNA of the CDR3: TGCAGTGCTAGTAGCGGGGCCCCAGGGGGGGAGACCCAGTACTTC. It is translated as CSASSGAPGGETQYF.

The chain combines TRBV20-1 with TRBJ2-1; 7 bases line up with TRBD2. J was trimmed by 3 bases and V by 0 bases; bases with no gene match: 8. This CDR3 has 16 residues. CDR1 is DFQATT, CDR2 SNEGSKA, per germline (reference sequence). For the CDR3, the DNA is TGCAGTGCTAGAGATGATGGGAGGGCCGTCTACAATGAGCAGTTCTTC. Protein product: CSARDDGRAVYNEQFF.

The rearrangement uses TRBV29-1 and TRBJ2-7, with 9 bases aligning to TRBD1. With V trimmed by 3 bases and J by 5 bases, 5 bases remained unmatched. This CDR3 comprises 13 residues. CDR1 is SQVTM, CDR2 ANQGSEA, per germline. CDR3 amino acids: CSVDLGQGNEQYF. As DNA, the CDR3 is TGCAGCGTTGATTTGGGACAGGGTAACGAGCAGTACTTC.

This clonotype has ten or more counts. The chain is built from TRBV7-9 and TRBJ1-1; 8 bases match TRBD1. The germline V gene has CDR1 SEHNR and CDR2 FQNEAQ (reference sequence). The CDR3 spans 15 residues. The V and J ends lost 4 bases and 7 bases, in that order; junction bases with no gene match: 11. The CDR3 DNA follows: TGTGCCAGCAGCTCCATGCCGACAGGGGAGATTGAAGCTTTCTTT. It codes for CASSSMPTGEIEAFF.

This CDR3 is CASSVNTLTDTQYF. CDR3 in DNA: TGCGCCAGCAGTGTTAACACCCTCACAGATACGCAGTATTTT. The V call is TRBV10-1, the J call TRBJ2-3; D remains ambiguous. This CDR3 has 14 amino acids. The germline CDR1 and CDR2 sequences are WNHNN and SYGVQD (reference sequence). V was cut by 4 bases and J by 2 bases, with 10 bases left in between.

This clonotype was detected ten times or more. V gene TRBV10-3 combines with J gene TRBJ2-7; D remains ambiguous. The CDR3 has 14 residues. Trimming cost V 4 bases and J 0 bases, with 10 bases left between them. Germline V CDR1 and CDR2: ENHRY, SYGVKD. DNA of the CDR3: TGTGCCATCAGTGTGTTTGGCCGCTCCTACGAGCAGTACTTC. Encoded protein: CAISVFGRSYEQYF.

The chain carries TRBV27 and TRBJ1-2; tentatively, D is TRBD1 (5 bases). The germline V and J ends were trimmed by 5 bases and 7 bases, with 11 bases remaining between them. CDR3 length equals 12 residues. Germline CDR1 reads MNHEY; CDR2 reads SMNVEV (reference sequence). Written as DNA, the CDR3 is TGTGCCAGCAGTGGGGCAGGGAGTGGCTACACCTTC. Translation gives CASSGAGSGYTF.

This chain connects TRBV6-5 to TRBJ2-2; the D gene is possibly TRBD1 (6 bases). The CDR3 runs to 18 residues. Trimming took off 0 bases at V and 1 base at J, with 15 bases between the two ends. Germline values: CDR1 MNHEY, CDR2 SVGAGI. CDR3 sequence (DNA): TGTGCCAGCAGTTACTCACTACTGACAGGTGTGAACACCGGGGAGCTGTTTTTT. This encodes CASSYSLLTGVNTGELFF.

This clonotype was observed at least ten times. The V call is TRBV7-2, the J call TRBJ2-5, with 7 bases aligning to TRBD2. CDR1 is SGHTA, CDR2 FQGNSA, per germline. J was trimmed by 5 bases and V by 2 bases; bases with no gene match: 20. The CDR3 covers 19 residues. In DNA form, the CDR3 reads TGTGCCAGCAGCTTATACCCCCCCGGGACTACCACCCGAGGGGAGACCCAGTACTTC. It translates to CASSLYPPGTTTRGETQYF.

This chain joins TRBV7-2 and TRBJ1-1; no reliable D call. V dropped 6 bases and J dropped 6 bases, with 17 bases sitting between them. CDR1 is SGHTA, CDR2 FQGNSA, per germline. This CDR3 is built from 14 residues. CDR3 sequence (DNA): TGTGCCAGCAGTTCCGGACCCTTTGAGTCTGAAGCTTTCTTT. Residues: CASSSGPFESEAFF.